Sequencing of this TCR beta chain was carried out in a study of OX40 agonist ivuxolimab in advanced cancers. At the level of the study: Males comprised around 80% of the group, whose mean age was approximately 60 years (range roughly 23 to 90).

General study findings and limits: Expanded peripheral T-cell antigen specificity went undetermined. Also present in some nonresponders was a low level of normalized T-cell clonal expansion.

Patients with a history of autoimmune disease or on systemic immunosuppression were excluded. Generated by immunoSEQ multiplex PCR, the TCRdb table keeps only in-frame clones and is missing some. The data show some 97,000 clones, 75% to 95% seen once. A remark on this clone: Its antigen is unknown.

This CDR3 is built from 15 residues. V lost 8 bases and J 4 bases, leaving 19 bases between the germline ends. Germline CDR1 MDHEN, CDR2 SYDVKM. This TCR was recovered from an adult with an advanced solid tumor such as melanoma, head and neck, liver or kidney cancer. This sample comprised CD4+ or CD8+ T cells sorted from blood, obtained in a trial of the OX40 agonist ivuxolimab. The chain recombines TRBV28 with TRBJ2-3, with D possibly being TRBD1 (6 bases). CDR3 protein: CASVRGNGEADTQYF. For the CDR3, the DNA is TGTGCCAGCGTTAGGGGGAACGGTGAGGCAGATACGCAGTATTTT.